Below are 30 T cell receptor beta chains sequenced from a single sample in a study of somatic mutations in cytotoxic T cells in rheumatoid arthritis (dated by TCRdb to the late 2010s). The protocol used for the library was the immunoSEQ multiplex PCR assay. The source is immuneACCESS, and TCRdb retained only in-frame sequences with V and J called. Part of the clones is not carried over; for the studies checked, unresolved V genes explain less than half of this, and the remainder is unexplained. For this sample the table gives around 20,000 clones, of which approximately 80% were detected only once. Over 11% of the sample is held by the ten biggest clonotypes. Material: CD8+ T cells sorted from blood. The receptors derive from an adult with rheumatoid arthritis.

V gene TRBV27 combines with J gene TRBJ2-1; 10 bases line up with TRBD2. This CDR3 spans 15 amino acids. From germline, CDR1 is MNHEY and CDR2 SMNVEV (reference sequence). Unmatched junction bases numbered 8, after V lost 3 bases and J lost 9 bases. The CDR3 region is CASSFLASGSGEQFF. The DNA for the CDR3 is TGTGCCAGCAGTTTTTTGGCTAGCGGGAGTGGTGAGCAGTTCTTC.

The chain links TRBV29-1 to TRBJ2-2, with 9 nucleotides matching TRBD2. Germline V gene lookup returns CDR1 SQVTM and CDR2 ANQGSEA. J lost 0 bases, V lost 6 bases, and 5 bases had no gene match. The CDR3 runs 15 residues. CDR3 sequence (DNA): TGCAGCGTAGACCTAGCGGGATCGAACACCGGGGAGCTGTTTTTT. Translating it yields CSVDLAGSNTGELFF.

The genes are TRBV6-5 and TRBJ2-7; the match to TRBD1 covers 9 bases. CDR3 length equals 16 residues. Germline lookup yields CDR1 MNHEY and CDR2 SVGAGI. After removal of 2 bases from V and 3 bases from J, the junction contained 8 bases not matched to a gene. CDR3 amino acids: CASSYPNGQGSYEQYF. The DNA for the CDR3 is TGTGCCAGCAGTTACCCGAACGGACAGGGGAGCTACGAGCAGTACTTC.

The chain employs TRBV19 and TRBJ2-5; D is possibly TRBD2 (5 bases). V lost 10 bases and J lost 2, with 17 bases in between. From germline, CDR1 is LNHDA and CDR2 SQIVND (reference sequence). This CDR3 region has 14 residues. The CDR3 sequence: CATFSGLTQETQYF. CDR3 sequence (DNA): TGTGCCACTTTTTCGGGGTTAACACAAGAGACCCAGTACTTC.

The chain carries TRBV5-1 and TRBJ2-7, with 8 bases matching TRBD1. Germline values: CDR1 SGHRS, CDR2 YFSETQ. The ends lost 4 bases at V and 2 bases at J; junction bases unmatched: 11. The CDR3 totals 16 residues. The CDR3 region has the DNA TGCGCCAGCAGCCTTGGGATTGGGACAGGAGCCTACGAGCAGTACTTC. It specifies CASSLGIGTGAYEQYF. Full variable domain (remainder filled in from reference TRBV5-1 and TRBJ2-7): KAGVTQTPRYLIKTRGQQVTLSCSPISGHRSVSWYQQTPGQGLQFLFEYFSETQRNKGNFPGRFSGRQFSNSRSEMNVSTLELGDSALYLCASSLGIGTGAYEQYFGPGTRLTVT.

The J gene is TRBJ1-1, the V gene TRBV7-3; perhaps TRBD1 as D (5 bases). The germline V gene encodes CDR1 SGHTA and CDR2 FQGTGA. The CDR3 length is 16 residues. V lost 4 bases to trimming and J lost 0 bases, with 15 bases between them. The DNA of the CDR3 is TGTGCCAGCAGCTCCACGCCAGGGACGATGAACACTGAAGCTTTCTTT. It yields the protein CASSSTPGTMNTEAFF.

Written as DNA, the CDR3 is TGCGCCAGCAGCCAGGGTGGCCTAGCAGATACGCAGTATTTT. Protein sequence: CASSQGGLADTQYF. This rearrangement joins TRBV4-1 to TRBJ2-3; the D is unclear. The CDR3 has 14 amino acids. Deletions cut 3 bases from V and 4 bases from J, with 11 bases between. Per germline, CDR1 MGHRA and CDR2 YSYEKL.

This chain connects TRBV15 to TRBJ2-5, with D possibly TRBD2 on 6 matching bases. Per the germline V gene, CDR1 is LNHNV and CDR2 is YYDKDF (reference sequence). V shed 1 base and J shed 4 bases, with 7 bases lying between them. The CDR3 consists of 13 residues. Here the CDR3 reads CATSRVGGETQYF. The CDR3 DNA reads TGTGCCACCAGCAGAGTGGGAGGAGAGACCCAGTACTTC.

The chain carries TRBV2 and TRBJ2-7, with 11 bases identical to TRBD2. The V and J ends lost 8 bases and 6 bases, in that order; junction bases with no gene match: 9. Germline CDR1 is SNHLY and CDR2 is FYNNEI. The CDR3 has 14 residues. The CDR3 reads CASVQSLAGGEQYF. CDR3 in DNA: TGTGCCAGCGTCCAGTCCCTAGCGGGGGGCGAGCAGTACTTC.

J is TRBJ1-5 and V is TRBV6-6; 7 positions match TRBD1. The V gene end was trimmed by 11 bases and the J gene end by 9 bases; junction bases not matched to a gene: 19. Germline V gene sequence: CDR1 MNHNY, CDR2 SVGAGI (reference sequence). The CDR3 runs 15 residues. DNA of the CDR3: TGTGCCGTCGGGGGGGACAGCCCCAACTTTTGGCCCCAGCATTTT. This encodes CAVGGDSPNFWPQHF.

V usage is TRBV6-4 and J usage is TRBJ1-5; 7 bases align to TRBD1. This CDR3 spans 18 amino acids. After removal of 6 bases from V and 0 bases from J, the junction contained 14 bases not matched to a gene. Germline CDR1 and CDR2: MRHNA and SNTAGT. CDR3 sequence (DNA): TGTGCCAGCAGGCCCCCGGGACAGAAGGGGTATAGCAATCAGCCCCAGCATTTT. Residues: CASRPPGQKGYSNQPQHF.

This clone showed up just a few times. The chain is built from TRBV7-9 and TRBJ1-1, with 7 bases that match TRBD1. There are 14 residues in the CDR3. With 3 bases clipped from V and 1 base from J, the junction kept 2 bases outside the gene matches. Germline CDR1 is SEHNR and CDR2 is FQNEAQ (reference sequence). The CDR3 sequence is CASSFRGANTEAFF. DNA for the CDR3: TGTGCCAGCAGCTTCAGGGGGGCGAACACTGAAGCTTTCTTT.

V and J are TRBV30 and TRBJ2-5; tentatively, D is TRBD2 (5 bases). Germline V gene sequence: CDR1 GTSNPN, CDR2 SVGIG (reference sequence). The V end lost 2 bases, the J end lost 9 bases, and 19 bases lay between the germline ends. The CDR3 length is 14 residues. CDR3 residues: CAWSSTGSVGSQYF. CDR3 nucleotides: TGTGCCTGGAGTTCCACGGGAAGTGTGGGTTCCCAGTACTTC.

The chain combines TRBV28 with TRBJ1-1; D may be TRBD1 (6 bases). Per germline, CDR1 MDHEN and CDR2 SYDVKM. Trimming pared 2 bases from V and 1 base from J, leaving 8 bases between. This CDR3 has 14 residues. The CDR3: CASSLTQGNTEAFF. CDR3 nucleotides: TGTGCCAGCAGTTTAACACAGGGGAACACTGAAGCTTTCTTT.

The CDR3 nucleotides are TGTGCCAGCACCTCTGGGACAAGGAGGAGTTGGGCCTATGGCTACACCTTC. This gives the protein CASTSGTRRSWAYGYTF. The chain couples TRBV7-2 to TRBJ1-2, with D maybe TRBD1 (6 bases). The ends were cut back, 7 bases at V and 4 bases at J, with 25 bases in the middle. The CDR3 length is 17 residues. The V gene's germline CDR1 is SGHTA and CDR2 FQGNSA.

The rearrangement joins TRBV28 to TRBJ1-2; 7 bases are shared with TRBD1. Germline V gene lookup returns CDR1 MDHEN and CDR2 SYDVKM. With 6 bases clipped from V and 0 bases from J, the junction kept 10 bases outside the gene matches. The CDR3 is made up of 16 amino acids. The CDR3 nucleotides are TGTGCCAGCAGCCACTATCCGGGACAGTCTAACTATGGCTACACCTTC. Translating gives CASSHYPGQSNYGYTF.

V and J are TRBV28 and TRBJ2-7; 7 positions match TRBD2. Per the germline V gene, CDR1 is MDHEN and CDR2 is SYDVKM. The CDR3 is 14 amino acids. V dropped 7 bases and J dropped 5; count of bases not matched to a gene: 11. This CDR3 reads CASNTRGEVDEQYF. The DNA of the CDR3 is TGTGCCAGCAATACCCGGGGGGAAGTGGACGAGCAGTACTTC.

The chain links TRBV9 to TRBJ2-7; TRBD1 aligns across 9 bases. This CDR3 contains 15 residues. Germline V gives CDR1 SGDLS, CDR2 YYNGEE. Losses at the gene ends were 2 bases for V and 1 base for J; bases not matched to a gene: 4. The CDR3 here is CASSVSGTGSYEQYF. The CDR3 nucleotides are TGTGCCAGCAGCGTTTCCGGGACAGGGTCCTACGAGCAGTACTTC.

The chain employs TRBV14 and TRBJ1-1; D call uncertain. V was cut by 1 base and J by 3 bases, with 12 bases left in between. The V gene's germline CDR1 is SGHDN and CDR2 FVKESK. This CDR3 is 15 amino acids long. The CDR3 loop reads CASSQGYGEHTEAFF. The CDR3 DNA reads TGTGCCAGCAGCCAAGGATACGGGGAACACACTGAAGCTTTCTTT. Using reference TRBV14 and TRBJ1-1 for the parts outside the CDR3, the full variable domain is EAGVTQFPSHSVIEKGQTVTLRCDPISGHDNLYWYRRVMGKEIKFLLHFVKESKQDESGMPNNRFLAERTGGTYSTLKVQPAELEDSGVYFCASSQGYGEHTEAFFGQGTRLTVV.

The chain joins TRBV28 to TRBJ2-5; TRBD2 matches 10 bases. CDR1 and CDR2 (germline): MDHEN, SYDVKM. The junction had 2 bases not matched to a gene; V was cut back by 6 bases and J by 4 bases. The CDR3 sequence is 13 residues long. In nucleotides, the CDR3 is TGTGCCAGCAGGACTAGCGGGTCAGAGACCCAGTACTTC. It translates to CASRTSGSETQYF.

This clone was seen once. The chain has TRBV5-1 and TRBJ1-1, with 8 bases lining up with TRBD1. CDR3 length: 16 amino acids. The J segment lost 1 base and the V segment lost 2 bases, leaving 7 bases of the junction unmatched. CDR1 is SGHRS, CDR2 YFSETQ, per germline. The CDR3 here is CASSFGRGLTNTEAFF. For the CDR3, the DNA is TGCGCCAGCAGCTTCGGCAGGGGGCTGACGAACACTGAAGCTTTCTTT.

The chain links TRBV28 to TRBJ2-1, with 7 bases that match TRBD1. The J segment lost 1 base and the V segment lost 6 bases, leaving 3 bases of the junction unmatched. The CDR3 totals 14 residues. CDR1 MDHEN and CDR2 SYDVKM come from the germline V gene. CDR3 loop: CASRQGFSYNEQFF. In nucleotides, the CDR3 is TGTGCCAGCAGACAGGGGTTTTCCTACAATGAGCAGTTCTTC.

The V call is TRBV5-4, the J call TRBJ2-3; no clear D gene. Germline V gives CDR1 SGHNT, CDR2 YYREEE (reference sequence). V shed 0 bases and J shed 5 bases, with 13 bases lying between them. The CDR3 has 15 residues. CDR3 DNA sequence: TGTGCCAGCAGCTTGGGGATAGCAGCCCAAGATACGCAGTATTTT. It yields the protein CASSLGIAAQDTQYF. The full variable domain, in which reference TRBV5-4 and TRBJ2-3 provide the parts outside the CDR3, is ETGVTQSPTHLIKTRGQQVTLRCSSQSGHNTVSWYQQALGQGPQFIFQYYREEENGRGNFPPRFSGLQFPNYSSELNVNALELDDSALYLCASSLGIAAQDTQYFGPGTRLTVL.

This clone was observed once. The rearrangement joins TRBV4-1 to TRBJ2-5, with D uncertain. This CDR3 region has 13 residues. V gave up 8 bases and J gave up 0 bases, with 10 bases separating them. The V gene's germline CDR1 is MGHRA and CDR2 YSYEKL. CDR3 amino acids: CASAGGHQETQYF. The CDR3 DNA follows: TGCGCCAGCGCTGGTGGCCACCAAGAGACCCAGTACTTC.

In this sample, this clone is medium-sized. The chain combines TRBV4-2 with TRBJ2-7; 7 bases map to TRBD1. The CDR3 runs 15 residues. Trimming cost V 1 base and J 2 bases; bases outside gene matches: 5. Germline CDR1 reads LGHNA; CDR2 reads YNFKEQ. The CDR3 DNA reads TGTGCCAGCAGCCAAGTGGGGGACAGAGCCTACGAGCAGTACTTC. Encoded protein: CASSQVGDRAYEQYF.

The chain has TRBV11-2 and TRBJ2-7, with TRBD2 as a possible D gene (5 bases). Germline V lookup: CDR1 SGHAT, CDR2 FQNNGV. This CDR3 has 13 amino acids. V was shortened by 1 base and J by 6 bases, with 10 bases between the two germline ends. CDR3 sequence: CASSLGEGFEQYF. In DNA, the CDR3 is TGTGCCAGCAGCTTAGGCGAGGGATTCGAGCAGTACTTC.

The chain recombines TRBV9 with TRBJ1-2; D remains ambiguous. Germline V gene lookup returns CDR1 SGDLS and CDR2 YYNGEE. Deletions cut 0 bases from V and 7 bases from J, with 10 bases between. The CDR3 is 13 residues long. The CDR3, as DNA: TGTGCCAGCAGCGTAGAATCTGCGCGTGGCTACACCTTC. Its protein is CASSVESARGYTF.

This clone was seen a handful of times. The chain has TRBV19 and TRBJ1-1; D is uncertain. This CDR3 spans 15 amino acids. Trimming pared 5 bases from V and 0 bases from J, leaving 13 bases between. Per the germline V gene, CDR1 is LNHDA and CDR2 is SQIVND (reference sequence). CDR3 DNA sequence: TGTGCCAGTAGTCCCTTCGGGCTGTTGAACACTGAAGCTTTCTTT. This gives the protein CASSPFGLLNTEAFF.

The rearrangement links TRBV19 to TRBJ1-1; no clear D gene. Trimming removed 7 bases from V and 1 base from J, with 10 bases in between. Looked up from germline, CDR1 is LNHDA and CDR2 is SQIVND (reference sequence). The CDR3 totals 13 residues. In DNA, the CDR3 is TGTGCCAGTATGTGGCGGAGGAACACTGAAGCTTTCTTT. This encodes CASMWRRNTEAFF.

This chain connects TRBV4-2 to TRBJ2-3; TRBD2 might be the D (6 bases). V lost 1 base and J 5 bases, leaving 13 bases between the germline ends. The V gene's germline CDR1 is LGHNA and CDR2 YNFKEQ. This CDR3 region has 15 residues. The CDR3 sequence is CASSQVTRIEDTQYF. CDR3 bases: TGTGCCAGCAGCCAAGTGACTAGGATAGAAGATACGCAGTATTTT.